The TCR beta chain described here comes from a study of shared T cell receptors in the human thymus. Sequencing was performed with immunoSEQ multiplex PCR; in TCRdb, only in-frame clones are kept and a portion is missing. The sample yields over 650,000 clones, about 90% seen once. The CDR3 is made up of 16 amino acids. Looked up from germline, CDR1 is SGHAT and CDR2 is FQNNGV. Trimming took 5 bases from V and 5 from J, leaving 21 bases between them. The data were also submitted as part of a second study, on human thymus T cells. That paper states: Healthy Finnish infants undergoing corrective surgery for congenital heart defects provided the donor material. Thymus pieces cut out during corrective heart surgery were the tissue that was used.

The sequenced sample consisted of thymocytes. J is TRBJ2-5 and V is TRBV11-2; a weak D match, TRBD1 (6 bases). This sequence originates from a boy under two years old with a congenital heart defect. The chain's CDR3 is CASSPEGDRSPETQYF. The CDR3 region has the DNA TGTGCCAGCAGCCCCGAAGGAGACAGGTCCCCGGAGACCCAGTACTTC. The variable domain in full, with the rest retrieved from reference TRBV11-2 and TRBJ2-5, is EAGVAQSPRYKIIEKRQSVAFWCNPISGHATLYWYQQILGQGPKLLIQFQNNGVVDDSQLPKDRFSAERLKGVDSTLKIQPAKLEDSAVYLCASSPEGDRSPETQYFGPGTRLLVL.